The present T cell receptor (beta chain) was sequenced within a study of response to subunit inactivated influenza vaccine. General observations from the study: Each seasonal flu vaccination may recruit only limited new T cells, authors suggested.

This clonotype came up a few times. Its matching antigen is unknown. A single record per CDR3 protein comes from TCRdb applying MiXCR to the RT-PCR reads. The data show over 750,000 distinct CDR3 sequences, approximately 21% seen once. This CDR3 has 13 residues. V was pared by 3 bases and J by 4 bases, with 12 bases between. Per the germline V gene, CDR1 is SQVTM and CDR2 is ANQGSEA. Source: PBMCs from blood, taken 4 to 6 days after vaccination. The receptor was derived from a man between 50 and 59 years old who received an inactivated influenza vaccine. This rearrangement joins TRBV29-1 to TRBJ2-5; D possibly corresponds to TRBD2 (6 bases). CDR3: CSVDTGVGETQYF. In nucleotides, the CDR3 is TGCAGCGTTGATACGGGAGTGGGAGAGACCCAGTACTTC.